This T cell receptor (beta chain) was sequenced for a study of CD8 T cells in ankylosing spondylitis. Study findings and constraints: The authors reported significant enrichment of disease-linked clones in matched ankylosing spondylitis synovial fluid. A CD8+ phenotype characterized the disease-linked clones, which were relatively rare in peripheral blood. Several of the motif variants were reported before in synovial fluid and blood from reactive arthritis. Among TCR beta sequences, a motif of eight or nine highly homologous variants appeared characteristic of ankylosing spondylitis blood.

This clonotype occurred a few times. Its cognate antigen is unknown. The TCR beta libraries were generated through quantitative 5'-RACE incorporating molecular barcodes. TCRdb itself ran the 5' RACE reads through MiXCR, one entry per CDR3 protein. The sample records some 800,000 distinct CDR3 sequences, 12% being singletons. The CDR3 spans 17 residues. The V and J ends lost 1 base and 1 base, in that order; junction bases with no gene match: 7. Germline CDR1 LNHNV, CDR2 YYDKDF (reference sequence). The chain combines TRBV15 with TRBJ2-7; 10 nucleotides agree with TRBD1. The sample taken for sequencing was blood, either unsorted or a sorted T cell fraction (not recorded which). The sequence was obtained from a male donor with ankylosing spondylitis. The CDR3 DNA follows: TGTGCCACCAGCAGAGCACGGGACAGGGGAATGTCCTACGAGCAGTACTTC. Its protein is CATSRARDRGMSYEQYF.